The 9 T cell receptor beta chains below come from one sample, sequenced in a study of T cells in Graves' hyperthyroidism and ophthalmopathy. Amplification of TCR beta CDR3 regions was performed using RNA transcripts as template. First-round RT-PCR with HTBI primers amplified the TCR CDR3 region. Each CDR3 protein gets one entry after TCRdb re-called the multiplex PCR reads with MiXCR. Of over 200,000 distinct CDR3 sequences listed, roughly 18% are singletons. The sample comprised blood. The receptors derive from a man in his forties with Graves' hyperthyroidism.

This clonotype was recorded many times. The chain employs TRBV29-1 and TRBJ1-1; TRBD1 agrees at 7 bases. The germline V gene encodes CDR1 SQVTM and CDR2 ANQGSEA. The CDR3 extends over 13 amino acids. V was clipped by 7 bases and J by 1 base; unmatched bases: 6. The CDR3 here is CSATDRTNTEAFF. In nucleotides, the CDR3 is TGCAGCGCTACGGACAGGACGAACACTGAAGCTTTCTTT. The variable domain in full, completed from reference TRBV29-1 and TRBJ1-1, reads SAVISQKPSRDICQRGTSLTIQCQVDSQVTMMFWYRQQPGQSLTLIATANQGSEATYESGFVIDKFPISRPNLTFSTLTVSNMSPEDSSIYLCSATDRTNTEAFFGQGTRLTVV.

The CDR3, as DNA: TGTGCCAGCAGCTTAACGGGAGGGGCAGATACGCAGTATTTT. Its protein is CASSLTGGADTQYF. This rearrangement joins TRBV7-3 to TRBJ2-3; 7 nucleotides match TRBD2. In germline, CDR1 is SGHTA, CDR2 FQGTGA. The J segment lost 4 bases and the V segment lost 0 bases, leaving 1 base of the junction unmatched. CDR3 length: 14 amino acids.

This clonotype appeared many times. V and J are TRBV6-1 and TRBJ1-1, with 9 bases that match TRBD1. Germline V gives CDR1 MNHNS, CDR2 SASEGT. With 8 bases clipped from V and 1 base from J, the junction kept 5 bases outside the gene matches. The CDR3 length is 14 residues. CDR3: CASSLQGANTEAFF. As DNA, the CDR3 is TGTGCCAGCTCACTACAGGGGGCGAACACTGAAGCTTTCTTT.

The chain couples TRBV19 to TRBJ1-2; TRBD1 is a possible D gene (5 bases). V dropped 3 bases and J dropped 5 bases, with 16 bases sitting between them. The CDR3 has 15 residues. Germline CDR1 is LNHDA and CDR2 is SQIVND (reference sequence). CDR3 DNA: TGTGCCAGTAGTATGACAGCGGGAATATCTTATGGCTACACCTTC. Protein sequence: CASSMTAGISYGYTF.

This clonotype showed up many times. The chain uses TRBV5-1 and TRBJ1-5, with D unresolved. Trimming stripped 5 bases from V and 0 bases from J, with 6 bases between. The V gene's germline CDR1 is SGHRS and CDR2 YFSETQ. There are 13 residues in the CDR3. This CDR3 is CASSVSSNQPQHF. The CDR3 nucleotides read TGCGCCAGCAGTGTGAGTAGCAATCAGCCCCAGCATTTT. Full variable domain (outside the CDR3, taken from reference TRBV5-1 and TRBJ1-5): KAGVTQTPRYLIKTRGQQVTLSCSPISGHRSVSWYQQTPGQGLQFLFEYFSETQRNKGNFPGRFSGRQFSNSRSEMNVSTLELGDSALYLCASSVSSNQPQHFGDGTRLSIL.

This clonotype was counted at least ten times. This chain joins TRBV28 and TRBJ1-4, with a tentative D call TRBD1 (6 bases). Trimming shortened V by 5 bases and J by 0 bases, and 10 bases separated the two germline ends. The CDR3 extends over 15 amino acids. Germline values: CDR1 MDHEN, CDR2 SYDVKM. The CDR3 loop reads CASSTWTATNEKLFF. For the CDR3, the DNA is TGTGCCAGCAGTACCTGGACAGCAACTAATGAAAAACTGTTTTTT. Filled out from reference TRBV28 and TRBJ1-4, the complete variable domain reads DVKVTQSSRYLVKRTGEKVFLECVQDMDHENMFWYRQDPGLGLRLIYFSYDVKMKEKGDIPEGYSVSREKKERFSLILESASTNQTSMYLCASSTWTATNEKLFFGSGTQLSVL.

There are many counts of this clonotype. The V gene is TRBV6-1, the J gene TRBJ1-1, with unresolved D. V was trimmed by 6 bases and J by 6 bases, leaving 8 bases between them. The CDR3 extends over 11 amino acids. CDR1 and CDR2 from the germline V gene are MNHNS and SASEGT. CDR3 nucleotides: TGTGCCAGCAGAGACCAGGCTGAAGCTTTCTTT. Translated, it gives CASRDQAEAFF.

This clonotype appeared many times. This chain links TRBV7-2 with TRBJ2-1; 16 bases are a match to TRBD2. The trim removed 5 bases at V and 7 bases at J, leaving 8 bases unmatched. CDR3 size: 17 residues. Per the germline V gene, CDR1 is SGHTA and CDR2 is FQGNSA. CDR3 in DNA: TGTGCCAGCAGCCCAGGGACTAGCGGGGGGGTTCGTAATGAGCAGTTCTTC. This codes for CASSPGTSGGVRNEQFF. The entire variable domain, with the rest obtained from reference TRBV7-2 and TRBJ2-1, is as follows: GAGVSQSPSNKVTEKGKDVELRCDPISGHTALYWYRQSLGQGLEFLIYFQGNSAPDKSGLPSDRFSAERTGGSVSTLTIQRTQQEDSAVYLCASSPGTSGGVRNEQFFGPGTRLTVL.

This clonotype has only a few counts. This sequence joins TRBV12-3 or TRBV12-4 and TRBJ2-1, with TRBD2 identical over 9 bases. The CDR3 covers 15 residues. After removal of 4 bases from V and 8 bases from J, the junction contained 9 bases not matched to a gene. CDR3 DNA sequence: TGTGCCAGCAGTTCCTTTCTAGCGGGGAGGTATGAGCAGTTCTTC. Translated, it gives CASSSFLAGRYEQFF.